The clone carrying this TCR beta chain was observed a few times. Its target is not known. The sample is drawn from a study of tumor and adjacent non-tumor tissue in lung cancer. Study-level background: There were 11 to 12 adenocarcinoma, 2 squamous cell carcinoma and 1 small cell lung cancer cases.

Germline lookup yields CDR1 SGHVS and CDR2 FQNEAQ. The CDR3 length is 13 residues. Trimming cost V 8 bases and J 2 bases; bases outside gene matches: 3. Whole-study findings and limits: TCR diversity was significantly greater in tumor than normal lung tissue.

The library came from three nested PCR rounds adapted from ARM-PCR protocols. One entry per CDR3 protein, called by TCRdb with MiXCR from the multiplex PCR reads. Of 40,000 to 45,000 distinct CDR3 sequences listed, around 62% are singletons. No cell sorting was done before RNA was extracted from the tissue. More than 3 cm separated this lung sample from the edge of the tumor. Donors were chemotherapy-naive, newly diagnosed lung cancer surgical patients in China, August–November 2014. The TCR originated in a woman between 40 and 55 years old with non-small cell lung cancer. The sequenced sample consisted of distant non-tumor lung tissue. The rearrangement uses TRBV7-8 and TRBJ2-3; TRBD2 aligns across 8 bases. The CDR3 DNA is TGTGCCAGCTTGCGGGGGGTCACAGATACGCAGTATTTT. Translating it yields CASLRGVTDTQYF.